Below are 20 T cell receptor beta chains sequenced from a single sample in a study of cytomegalovirus exposure and HLA in healthy donors. It was with 60 Vbeta and 13 Jbeta primers that the PCR ran. This table comes from immunoSEQ multiplex PCR, and its TCRdb copy is limited to in-frame clones, with some not included. The data show 75,000 to 100,000 clones, 65% to 80% seen once. The sample was PBMCs. The source is a man aged 60-69 years in good health and CMV-seropositive.

CDR3 protein: CAISGARGGSSYEQYF. The CDR3 coding sequence is TGTGCCATCAGTGGGGCCCGGGGGGGAAGCTCCTACGAGCAGTACTTC. The V and J genes are TRBV10-3 and TRBJ2-7, with 8 bases matching TRBD2. This CDR3 has 16 amino acids. CDR1 and CDR2 (germline): ENHRY, SYGVKD. Trimming at V came to 4 bases and at J to 0 bases, leaving 8 bases not matched to a gene.

The rearrangement joins TRBV25-1 to TRBJ2-5; 7 nucleotides align to TRBD2. This CDR3 contains 17 residues. Trimming at V came to 1 base and at J to 2 bases, leaving 10 bases not matched to a gene. CDR1 is MGHDK, CDR2 SYGVNS, per germline. CDR3 sequence (DNA): TGTGCCAGCAGTGAATCAATCCCGGGACTAAAACAAGAGACCCAGTACTTC. Encoded protein: CASSESIPGLKQETQYF.

The rearrangement joins TRBV28 to TRBJ2-2; 9 bases are a match to TRBD2. V shed 6 bases, J shed 5 bases, and the junction held 7 bases outside the gene matches. Germline values: CDR1 MDHEN, CDR2 SYDVKM. The CDR3 sequence is 15 residues long. Here the CDR3 reads CASSRAGGQTGELFF. As DNA, the CDR3 is TGTGCCAGCAGCCGAGCGGGGGGCCAGACCGGGGAGCTGTTTTTT.

The rearrangement joins TRBV19 to TRBJ1-1; 7 bases map to TRBD1. The V and J ends lost 5 bases and 8 bases, in that order; junction bases with no gene match: 17. Germline V gene sequence: CDR1 LNHDA, CDR2 SQIVND (reference sequence). This CDR3 is built from 16 residues. DNA for the CDR3: TGTGCCAGTAGTGTTCTACCTTCGGGACAGAGAAAAGAAGCTTTCTTT. The encoded protein is CASSVLPSGQRKEAFF.

The J gene is TRBJ2-7, the V gene TRBV11-2; TRBD1 matches at 10 bases. With 4 bases clipped from V and 3 bases from J, the junction kept 3 bases outside the gene matches. The germline CDR1 and CDR2 sequences are SGHAT and FQNNGV. The CDR3 runs 14 residues. CDR3 residues: CASSSGQGHYEQYF. CDR3 sequence (DNA): TGTGCCAGCAGCTCGGGACAGGGGCACTACGAGCAGTACTTC.

V gene TRBV7-3 combines with J gene TRBJ2-5, with TRBD2 matching over 9 bases. Germline V gene sequence: CDR1 SGHTA, CDR2 FQGTGA. With V trimmed by 5 bases and J by 5 bases, 12 bases remained unmatched. The CDR3 extends over 16 amino acids. As DNA, the CDR3 is TGTGCCAGCAGCGCAAAGGGCGGGGGGGCCGTGGAGACCCAGTACTTC. Its protein product is CASSAKGGGAVETQYF.

This chain joins TRBV18 and TRBJ1-6; 8 nucleotides align to TRBD1. Trimming took 3 bases from V and 10 from J; bases not matched to a gene: 5. CDR3 length: 14 residues. CDR1 KGHSH and CDR2 LQKENI come from the germline V gene. The DNA of the CDR3 is TGTGCCAGCTCACCGGGGACAGGACGATCACCCCTCCACTTT. Its translation: CASSPGTGRSPLHF.

The V call is TRBV7-8, the J call TRBJ1-1; a weak D match, TRBD1 (6 bases). Looked up from germline, CDR1 is SGHVS and CDR2 is FQNEAQ. CDR3 size: 11 residues. V shed 2 bases and J shed 8 bases, with 6 bases lying between them. In DNA, the CDR3 is TGTGCCAGCAGCTTAACAGGGGAAGCTTTCTTT. Its protein product is CASSLTGEAFF.

This chain links TRBV11-2 with TRBJ1-1; tentative D call: TRBD1 (6 bases). The CDR3 spans 12 residues. V dropped 1 base and J dropped 11 bases, with 11 bases sitting between them. From germline, CDR1 is SGHAT and CDR2 FQNNGV. The CDR3, as DNA: TGTGCCAGCAGCTTAGCAGGGGCCCGGGCTTTCTTT. It translates to CASSLAGARAFF.

The DNA for the CDR3 is TGTGCCTGGAGTGTTCGGACAGGGACGGGCAATCAGCCCCAGCATTTT. Its translation: CAWSVRTGTGNQPQHF. This chain links TRBV30 with TRBJ1-5, with 8 bases lining up with TRBD1. V lost 0 bases, J lost 2 bases, and 6 bases stayed unmatched. This CDR3 comprises 16 residues. The germline gives CDR1 GTSNPN, CDR2 SVGIG (reference sequence).

This sequence joins TRBV5-1 and TRBJ1-2, with 7 bases aligning to TRBD1. This CDR3 is built from 14 residues. The germline CDR1 and CDR2 sequences are SGHRS and YFSETQ. V gave up 6 bases and J gave up 2 bases; unmatched junction bases: 7. CDR3 protein: CASTRDSPNYGYTF. The CDR3 nucleotides read TGCGCCAGCACCCGGGACAGTCCAAACTATGGCTACACCTTC.

A few counts support this clone. This chain links TRBV6-1 with TRBJ2-2, with 7 bases aligning to TRBD1. This CDR3 is 16 amino acids long. The trim removed 4 bases at V and 2 bases at J, leaving 7 bases unmatched. Germline-derived CDR1 and CDR2 are MNHNS and SASEGT. As DNA, the CDR3 is TGTGCCAGCAGTGGATTGGGACAGCGAAACACCGGGGAGCTGTTTTTT. This encodes CASSGLGQRNTGELFF.

This clone was picked up one time. The chain links TRBV6-6 to TRBJ1-2; 7 nucleotides agree with TRBD1. Germline V CDR1 and CDR2: MNHNY, SVGAGI (reference sequence). This CDR3 comprises 14 residues. The V segment lost 7 bases and the J segment 0 bases; nucleotides outside the gene matches: 5. Here the CDR3 reads CASTWTGPNYGYTF. The CDR3 nucleotides are TGTGCCAGCACCTGGACAGGACCTAACTATGGCTACACCTTC.

V gene TRBV6-1 combines with J gene TRBJ1-5; the match to TRBD1 covers 9 bases. Trimming took 2 bases from V and 9 from J; bases not matched to a gene: 8. Germline V lookup: CDR1 MNHNS, CDR2 SASEGT. The CDR3 is made up of 15 amino acids. Written as DNA, the CDR3 is TGTGCCAGCAGTGAACGCGGACAGGGGTATGTGCCCCAGCATTTT. It specifies CASSERGQGYVPQHF.

The chain combines TRBV5-1 with TRBJ1-1; D is possibly TRBD1 (5 bases). V shed 1 base and J shed 3 bases, with 16 bases lying between them. Per germline, CDR1 SGHRS and CDR2 YFSETQ. The CDR3 covers 16 residues. The CDR3 DNA is TGCGCCAGCAGCTTGACGTCGGCGGGGCTAGACACTGAAGCTTTCTTT. Translation gives CASSLTSAGLDTEAFF.

This clone has just one count. V is TRBV2 and J is TRBJ1-4; 8 bases match TRBD1. CDR3 length: 15 amino acids. The trim removed 5 bases at V and 3 bases at J, leaving 5 bases unmatched. Germline V gene sequence: CDR1 SNHLY, CDR2 FYNNEI. The CDR3 nucleotides are TGTGCCAGCAGTTCTCAGGGGGCGGCTAATGAAAAACTGTTTTTT. The encoded protein is CASSSQGAANEKLFF.

The rearrangement uses TRBV18 and TRBJ2-7; 9 bases agree with TRBD1. This CDR3 is built from 15 residues. The germline V gene encodes CDR1 KGHSH and CDR2 LQKENI. V was clipped by 5 bases and J by 1 base; unmatched bases: 6. This CDR3 reads CASSTTTGGSYEQYF. The DNA for the CDR3 is TGTGCCAGCTCAACCACGACAGGGGGTTCCTACGAGCAGTACTTC.

V is TRBV19 and J is TRBJ1-1; 9 bases agree with TRBD1. Germline lookup yields CDR1 LNHDA and CDR2 SQIVND (reference sequence). This CDR3 contains 15 residues. V was clipped by 6 bases and J by 1 base; unmatched bases: 6. The CDR3 is CASSNRDRANTEAFF. CDR3 nucleotides: TGTGCCAGTAGCAACCGGGACAGGGCGAACACTGAAGCTTTCTTT.

The chain uses TRBV19 and TRBJ1-5; 11 bases are a match to TRBD1. Trimming cost V 6 bases and J 6 bases; bases outside gene matches: 4. The CDR3 runs to 14 residues. From germline, CDR1 is LNHDA and CDR2 SQIVND (reference sequence). The CDR3 spells CASSLGTGGQPQHF. DNA of the CDR3: TGTGCCAGTAGCCTCGGGACAGGGGGTCAGCCCCAGCATTTT. The variable domain in full, with the rest retrieved from reference TRBV19 and TRBJ1-5, is DGGITQSPKYLFRKEGQNVTLSCEQNLNHDAMYWYRQDPGQGLRLIYYSQIVNDFQKGDIAEGYSVSREKKESFPLTVTSAQKNPTAFYLCASSLGTGGQPQHFGDGTRLSIL.

This clone was counted only a few times. V usage is TRBV7-3 and J usage is TRBJ1-6; a possible D gene is TRBD1 (5 bases). The germline V gene encodes CDR1 SGHTA and CDR2 FQGTGA. Trimming took off 5 bases at V and 9 bases at J, with 17 bases between the two ends. This CDR3 region has 15 residues. This CDR3 is CASSPQPGVGSPLHF. CDR3 bases: TGTGCCAGCAGCCCCCAACCGGGGGTAGGTTCACCCCTCCACTTT.